This is a list of T cell receptor beta chains from one sample in a study of CD8 T cells in ankylosing spondylitis. TCRdb processed the 5' RACE reads anew with MiXCR; each CDR3 protein has one entry. The sample consists of more than 650,000 distinct CDR3 sequences, 12% of them appearing once. Sequenced sample: blood, either unsorted or a sorted T cell fraction (not recorded which). The receptors come from a male donor with ankylosing spondylitis. CDR3s include the opening cysteine and the closing phenylalanine or tryptophan. The order of the fields is J gene, clone size, D gene, V gene, CDR3 DNA, CDR3 protein. A D gene is named only where the DNA matches it firmly. The listing skips clone size in some rows; elsewhere it reads once, few, many or a size class.

>TRBJ2-5|.|.|TRBV5-1
TGCGCCAGCAGCTTCAGTGGTATCCAGACCCAGTACTTC
CASSFSGIQTQYF
>TRBJ2-5|many|.|TRBV29-1
TGCAGCGTTGACCCAGTCGGGGGAGAGACCCAGTACTTC
CSVDPVGGETQYF
>TRBJ1-2|.|.|TRBV4-2
TGTGCCAGCAGCCAAGGTCCAGGGAACGGCTACACCTTC
CASSQGPGNGYTF
>TRBJ2-1|.|TRBD2|TRBV10-2
TGCGCCAGCAGTGTGCAGCGGGGCGGGAATGAGCAGTTCTTC
CASSVQRGGNEQFF
>TRBJ1-4|.|.|TRBV5-1
TGCGCCAGCAGCTTGGGGGTCATCCAGGGGTCGAGGACTAATGAAAAACTGTTTTTT
CASSLGVIQGSRTNEKLFF
>TRBJ1-6|.|TRBD1|TRBV6-5
TGTGCCAGCAGTTTAACGACAGGGGGGCGAAATTCACCCCTCCACTTT
CASSLTTGGRNSPLHF
>TRBJ1-4|many|.|TRBV15
TGTGCCACCAGCCGGTCAACTAATGAAAAACTGTTTTTT
CATSRSTNEKLFF
>TRBJ2-3|.|TRBD2|TRBV29-1
TGCAGCGTTATGCTAGCGGGGGGGCGATATACGCAGTATTTT
CSVMLAGGRYTQYF
>TRBJ2-1|many|.|TRBV5-1
TGCGCCAGCAGCTTGGTGCAGAGCCCCTACAATGAGCAGTTCTTC
CASSLVQSPYNEQFF
>TRBJ2-1|many|TRBD1|TRBV4-3
TGCGCCAGCAGCCTTTATGGACAGGGCAAGCAGTTCTTC
CASSLYGQGKQFF
>TRBJ2-7|few|.|TRBV6-1
TGTGCCAGCAGCACGCAGGGCAGGGCCCCCTACGAGCAGTACTTC
CASSTQGRAPYEQYF